This T cell receptor beta chain derives from a study of T cell repertoires in ileal Crohn's disease. Study overall: Biopsies of the neoterminal ileum at postoperative colonoscopy form M6 samples. General observations from the study: Mucosal expansions were suggested to be mainly CD8 T cells.

Notes on this clone: Its antigen is unknown.

Time point reported: neoterminal ileum biopsy at postoperative endoscopy, about 6 months after surgery. V lost 5 bases to trimming and J lost 2 bases; unmatched junction nucleotides: 6. Germline V gives CDR1 SGHAT, CDR2 FQNNGV. CDR3 length: 14 amino acids. Profiling relied on immunoSEQ multiplex PCR, and the TCRdb table lists in-frame clones only, not all of them. The sample lists approximately 10,000 clones, roughly 78% occurring once. The source of this sequence is an adult with Crohn's disease. The source material was ileal tissue. The chain couples TRBV11-2 to TRBJ2-7; 7 bases map to TRBD1. The chain's CDR3 is CASSQTGAAYEQYF. The CDR3 DNA sequence: TGTGCCAGCAGCCAAACAGGGGCTGCCTACGAGCAGTACTTC.